The 22 T cell receptor beta chains given below trace back to one sample, sequenced in a study of blood T cell repertoires in COVID-19. Generated by immunoSEQ multiplex PCR, the TCRdb table keeps only in-frame clones and is missing some. The profile shows about 190,000 clones, approximately 86% of them singletons. The sample comprised peripheral blood. The origin of the receptors is a young man with acute or convalescent COVID-19.

The genes are TRBV4-2 and TRBJ2-3, with 8 bases that match TRBD2. This CDR3 is 14 amino acids long. Per germline, CDR1 LGHNA and CDR2 YNFKEQ. Trimming cost V 5 bases and J 2 bases; bases outside gene matches: 3. The CDR3 region has the DNA TGTGCCAGCAGCGACGGGAGGGACACAGATACGCAGTATTTT. It specifies CASSDGRDTDTQYF.

This clone has only a few counts. V is TRBV7-9 and J is TRBJ2-2, with 9 bases aligning to TRBD2. The V gene end was trimmed by 5 bases and the J gene end by 8 bases; junction bases not matched to a gene: 12. The CDR3 extends over 16 amino acids. Per germline, CDR1 SEHNR and CDR2 FQNEAQ (reference sequence). The CDR3 spells CASSPRLAVKGGELFF. In nucleotides, the CDR3 is TGTGCCAGCAGCCCCCGACTAGCGGTGAAGGGAGGGGAGCTGTTTTTT.

The chain has TRBV9 and TRBJ2-1, with a possible D match to TRBD1 (7 bases). V was trimmed by 3 bases and J by 4 bases, leaving 14 bases between them. This CDR3 contains 15 residues. Germline CDR1 and CDR2: SGDLS and YYNGEE. The CDR3 spells CASSAPQGGYNEQFF. CDR3 sequence (DNA): TGTGCCAGCAGCGCTCCGCAGGGGGGATACAATGAGCAGTTCTTC.

The CDR3 protein is CAISDWQGSDEQFF. The DNA of the CDR3 is TGTGCCATCAGTGATTGGCAGGGCAGTGATGAGCAGTTCTTC. V is TRBV10-3 and J is TRBJ2-1; tentative D call: TRBD1 (5 bases). The V gene's germline CDR1 is ENHRY and CDR2 SYGVKD. V was shortened by 3 bases and J by 8 bases, with 14 bases between the two germline ends. The length of the CDR3 is 14 residues.

V usage is TRBV13 and J usage is TRBJ2-2; the match to TRBD2 covers 8 bases. The CDR3 is made up of 16 amino acids. Looked up from germline, CDR1 is PRHDT and CDR2 is FYEKMQ (reference sequence). Trimming at V came to 1 base and at J to 4 bases, leaving 5 bases not matched to a gene. The CDR3 DNA sequence: TGTGCCAGCAGCTTAGAGGGACTAGGGGGCACCGGGGAGCTGTTTTTT. This encodes CASSLEGLGGTGELFF.

The chain links TRBV11-2 to TRBJ2-3, with TRBD2 as a possible D gene (7 bases). The V end was cut by 1 base, the J end by 1 base, with 15 bases between. Germline V gene sequence: CDR1 SGHAT, CDR2 FQNNGV. CDR3 length equals 17 residues. CDR3 nucleotide sequence: TGTGCCAGCAGCTTAGTCCCAACAGGGAGGGGCACAGATACGCAGTATTTT. Protein sequence: CASSLVPTGRGTDTQYF.

This clone was observed once. The chain has TRBV9 and TRBJ2-3; D remains unclear. V was shortened by 4 bases and J by 2 bases, with 14 bases between the two germline ends. This CDR3 has 15 amino acids. Germline assignment: CDR1 SGDLS and CDR2 YYNGEE. The CDR3 region has the DNA TGTGCCAGCAGCCCGTTCTATGGTCCCACAGATACGCAGTATTTT. It encodes CASSPFYGPTDTQYF. The variable domain in full, with the rest retrieved from reference TRBV9 and TRBJ2-3, is DSGVTQTPKHLITATGQRVTLRCSPRSGDLSVYWYQQSLDQGLQFLIQYYNGEERAKGNILERFSAQQFPDLHSELNLSSLELGDSALYFCASSPFYGPTDTQYFGPGTRLTVL.

V gene TRBV9 combines with J gene TRBJ2-5; TRBD2 matches at 9 bases. The CDR3 has 17 amino acids. V lost 0 bases to trimming and J lost 5 bases; unmatched junction nucleotides: 11. Germline V CDR1 and CDR2: SGDLS, YYNGEE. Here the CDR3 DNA reads TGTGCCAGCAGCGTAGGGGGCGGGAGGGCCCTCCCGGAGACCCAGTACTTC. Its translation: CASSVGGGRALPETQYF.

The chain combines TRBV3-1 (or the pseudogene TRBV3-2) with TRBJ1-3, with D hard to call. V shed 2 bases and J shed 8 bases, with 13 bases lying between them. The germline CDR1 and CDR2 sequences are LGHDT and YNNKEL (reference sequence). The CDR3 runs 14 residues. This CDR3 reads CASSQMSLGYTIYF. The CDR3 region has the DNA TGTGCCAGCAGCCAAATGTCCCTTGGCTACACCATATATTTT.

The chain combines TRBV7-8 with TRBJ1-5; 7 nucleotides match TRBD1. In germline, CDR1 is SGHVS, CDR2 FQNEAQ. This CDR3 contains 16 residues. V dropped 5 bases and J dropped 0; count of bases not matched to a gene: 7. CDR3 nucleotide sequence: TGTGCCAGCAGCCCACGGACAGGAGTTAGCAATCAGCCCCAGCATTTT. Residues: CASSPRTGVSNQPQHF.

V and J are TRBV28 and TRBJ2-5; 11 nucleotides agree with TRBD2. Germline CDR1 and CDR2: MDHEN and SYDVKM. V lost 6 bases and J lost 4; bases outside the gene matches: 7. There are 15 residues in the CDR3. The CDR3 region is CASSLTSGSSETQYF. CDR3 bases: TGTGCCAGCAGCCTAACTAGCGGGAGCTCAGAGACCCAGTACTTC.

The chain links TRBV28 to TRBJ1-3, with D possibly TRBD1 on 5 matching bases. The CDR3 has 12 residues. Germline V gene sequence: CDR1 MDHEN, CDR2 SYDVKM. Trimming pared 2 bases from V and 8 bases from J, leaving 7 bases between. The CDR3 DNA is TGTGCCAGCAGTTTAATGGGGCACACCATATATTTT. As protein: CASSLMGHTIYF.

The rearrangement links TRBV9 to TRBJ2-1; 15 bases map to TRBD2. Germline loops: CDR1 SGDLS, CDR2 YYNGEE. The CDR3 consists of 18 residues. J lost 10 bases, V lost 3 bases, and 14 bases had no gene match. The CDR3 DNA reads as TGTGCCAGCAGCGCCCACCTCGGACTAGCGGGAGGGGTTAGGGAGCAGTTCTTC. It translates to CASSAHLGLAGGVREQFF. The full variable domain, in which reference TRBV9 and TRBJ2-1 provide the parts outside the CDR3, is DSGVTQTPKHLITATGQRVTLRCSPRSGDLSVYWYQQSLDQGLQFLIQYYNGEERAKGNILERFSAQQFPDLHSELNLSSLELGDSALYFCASSAHLGLAGGVREQFFGPGTRLTVL.

The chain links TRBV12-3 or TRBV12-4 to TRBJ1-4; 8 bases line up with TRBD1. V was clipped by 4 bases and J by 12 bases; unmatched bases: 1. The CDR3 is made up of 11 amino acids. The CDR3 nucleotides are TGTGCCAGCAGTTCGGACAGGGAACTGTTTTTT. It codes for CASSSDRELFF.

The J gene is TRBJ2-5, the V gene TRBV30; 12 bases are a match to TRBD2. After removal of 8 bases from V and 4 bases from J, the junction contained 8 bases not matched to a gene. The CDR3 covers 14 residues. Germline-derived CDR1 and CDR2 are GTSNPN and SVGIG (reference sequence). CDR3 residues: CAARLAGALETQYF. The CDR3, as DNA: TGTGCCGCAAGACTAGCGGGAGCCTTAGAGACCCAGTACTTC.

The rearrangement joins TRBV5-8 to TRBJ1-5, with a weak D call TRBD1 (6 bases). Trimming removed 1 base at V and 4 bases at J, with 9 bases between. CDR3 length: 14 amino acids. Germline CDR1 and CDR2: SGHTS and YDEGEE. The CDR3 DNA reads TGTGCCAGCAGCTTGAAGGGGGGGAATCAGCCCCAGCATTTT. Its translation is CASSLKGGNQPQHF.

The rearrangement joins TRBV28 to TRBJ1-1; D remains unclear. The germline V gene encodes CDR1 MDHEN and CDR2 SYDVKM. This CDR3 comprises 13 residues. Between the trimmed V and J ends, which lost 6 bases and 1 base, there was a span of 9 bases. The CDR3 here is CASSVTWNTEAFF. The DNA for the CDR3 is TGTGCCAGCAGCGTGACATGGAACACTGAAGCTTTCTTT. The entire variable domain, with the rest obtained from reference TRBV28 and TRBJ1-1, is as follows: DVKVTQSSRYLVKRTGEKVFLECVQDMDHENMFWYRQDPGLGLRLIYFSYDVKMKEKGDIPEGYSVSREKKERFSLILESASTNQTSMYLCASSVTWNTEAFFGQGTRLTVV.

The chain carries TRBV18 and TRBJ2-7; a weak D match, TRBD2 (5 bases). The V gene's germline CDR1 is KGHSH and CDR2 LQKENI. V was trimmed by 4 bases and J by 3 bases, leaving 13 bases between them. This CDR3 has 14 amino acids. The CDR3 region is CASSRRSDIYEQYF. CDR3 DNA sequence: TGTGCCAGCTCACGGAGGAGTGATATCTACGAGCAGTACTTC.

V gene TRBV14 combines with J gene TRBJ2-3, with D maybe TRBD2 (6 bases). The CDR3 extends over 16 amino acids. CDR1 and CDR2 from the germline V gene are SGHDN and FVKESK. Trimming removed 1 base from V and 2 bases from J, with 13 bases in between. The CDR3 loop is CASSQVRGTYTDTQYF. CDR3 DNA sequence: TGTGCCAGCAGCCAAGTGCGGGGAACCTACACAGATACGCAGTATTTT. The full variable domain, its missing parts supplied by reference TRBV14 and TRBJ2-3, is EAGVTQFPSHSVIEKGQTVTLRCDPISGHDNLYWYRRVMGKEIKFLLHFVKESKQDESGMPNNRFLAERTGGTYSTLKVQPAELEDSGVYFCASSQVRGTYTDTQYFGPGTRLTVL.

This clone was observed once. The J gene is TRBJ1-1, the V gene TRBV18; 8 bases match TRBD1. CDR3 length: 17 residues. Germline CDR1 and CDR2: KGHSH and LQKENI. V lost 3 bases, J lost 7 bases, and 16 bases stayed unmatched. The CDR3 region has the DNA TGTGCCAGCTCACCCGCCCAATTAAAGACAGGGGCAGGTGAAGCTTTCTTT. Protein sequence: CASSPAQLKTGAGEAFF.

The chain combines TRBV19 with TRBJ2-1; TRBD2 aligns across 7 bases. The CDR3 is made up of 14 amino acids. Unmatched junction bases numbered 6, after V lost 3 bases and J lost 7 bases. Germline V gene data show CDR1 as LNHDA and CDR2 as SQIVND (reference sequence). The CDR3 nucleotides are TGTGCCAGTAGTATTGGCGGGAGATTAAATGAGCAGTTCTTC. It codes for CASSIGGRLNEQFF.

This clone was counted a single time. The chain employs TRBV9 and TRBJ2-5, with 7 bases that match TRBD1. V trimming: 1 base; J trimming: 3 bases; junction bases outside the gene matches: 9. CDR1 is SGDLS and CDR2 is YYNGEE in the germline V gene. This CDR3 is 16 amino acids long. Written as DNA, the CDR3 is TGTGCCAGCAGCGTACTATCCGGGACAGAGAAAGAGACCCAGTACTTC. This codes for CASSVLSGTEKETQYF.